Presented here are 14 T cell receptor beta chains from one specimen sequenced in a study of T cell responses to AZD1222 COVID-19 vaccine. Profiled with immunoSEQ multiplex PCR; TCRdb holds only in-frame clones, not every one. The sample yields more than 95,000 clones, approximately 89% seen once. The source was peripheral blood, collected on day 0 of AZD1222 vaccination. These receptors all come from an adult in good health.

The CDR3 DNA sequence: TGTGCCAGCAGCTGGACAGGGGAGGGCTACACCTTC. This encodes CASSWTGEGYTF. The rearrangement joins TRBV5-4 to TRBJ1-2; 9 bases align to TRBD1. From germline, CDR1 is SGHNT and CDR2 YYREEE (reference sequence). This CDR3 is built from 12 residues. V was clipped by 3 bases and J by 8 bases; unmatched bases: 2.

The chain is built from TRBV3-1 (or the pseudogene TRBV3-2) and TRBJ1-4; D not resolved. In germline, CDR1 is LGHDT, CDR2 YNNKEL (reference sequence). The ends were cut back, 3 bases at V and 11 bases at J, with 10 bases in the middle. The length of the CDR3 is 12 residues. Here the CDR3 DNA reads TGTGCCAGCAGCCACAGTCATCCCAAACTGTTTTTT. It specifies CASSHSHPKLFF.

The V gene is TRBV25-1, the J gene TRBJ1-1, with 10 bases that match TRBD1. The CDR3 length is 16 residues. V dropped 2 bases and J dropped 0; count of bases not matched to a gene: 3. The germline V gene encodes CDR1 MGHDK and CDR2 SYGVNS. The CDR3 nucleotides read TGTGCCAGCAGTGAAGGGACAGGGGTCATGAACACTGAAGCTTTCTTT. This encodes CASSEGTGVMNTEAFF. Together with reference TRBV25-1 and TRBJ1-1, the CDR3 gives the full variable domain: EADIYQTPRYLVIGTGKKITLECSQTMGHDKMYWYQQDPGMELHLIHYSYGVNSTEKGDLSSESTVSRIRTEHFPLTLESARPSHTSQYLCASSEGTGVMNTEAFFGQGTRLTVV.

The chain has TRBV18 and TRBJ1-5; D gene unclear. Germline V gene sequence: CDR1 KGHSH, CDR2 LQKENI. This CDR3 region has 13 residues. The V and J ends lost 4 bases and 5 bases respectively, with 9 bases between them. This CDR3 is CASSRDRDQPQHF. DNA for the CDR3: TGTGCCAGCTCACGGGATCGGGATCAGCCCCAGCATTTT.

The V gene is TRBV7-3, the J gene TRBJ2-1; no firm D call. V was shortened by 2 bases and J by 3 bases, with 8 bases between the two germline ends. Germline CDR1 is SGHTA and CDR2 is FQGTGA. The CDR3 covers 14 residues. The CDR3 DNA sequence: TGTGCCAGCAGCTTAGATCCCCTCTACAATGAGCAGTTCTTC. Its translation: CASSLDPLYNEQFF.

V and J are TRBV27 and TRBJ2-7, with D maybe TRBD1 (6 bases). In germline, CDR1 is MNHEY, CDR2 SMNVEV (reference sequence). This CDR3 is built from 15 residues. V lost 3 bases and J lost 4, with 16 bases in between. The CDR3 spells CASSFPGQNSYEQYF. The CDR3 DNA reads as TGTGCCAGCAGTTTTCCCGGACAGAATTCATACGAGCAGTACTTC.

The V call is TRBV6-2 or TRBV6-3, the J call TRBJ2-6; D is possibly TRBD1 (6 bases). V lost 0 bases and J lost 0, with 12 bases in between. The CDR3 length is 18 residues. CDR1 is MNHEY, CDR2 SVGEGT, per germline. The DNA of the CDR3 is TGTGCCAGCAGTTACTCCCGGGACACCTTCTCTGGGGCCAACGTCCTGACTTTC. Translation: CASSYSRDTFSGANVLTF.

The chain employs TRBV24-1 and TRBJ1-6; D gene unclear. The length of the CDR3 is 20 residues. V lost 0 bases, J lost 0 bases, and 17 bases lay in between. Germline loops: CDR1 KGHDR, CDR2 SFDVKD. The CDR3 is CATSDLRPIHRSSYNSPLHF. CDR3 nucleotide sequence: TGTGCCACCAGTGATTTGCGGCCAATACACAGAAGCTCCTATAATTCACCCCTCCACTTT.

This clone was detected only once. V and J are TRBV4-1 and TRBJ1-4, with a possible D match to TRBD1 (5 bases). V was pared by 3 bases and J by 8 bases, with 16 bases between. Germline CDR1 and CDR2: MGHRA and YSYEKL. The CDR3 is 15 amino acids. The DNA for the CDR3 is TGCGCCAGCAGCCAGTTTGGGGGGTTCGGAGAAAAACTGTTTTTT. Translated, it gives CASSQFGGFGEKLFF.

V is TRBV5-1 and J is TRBJ2-2; D is unclear. V lost 0 bases and J 8 bases, leaving 8 bases between the germline ends. Germline V gene data show CDR1 as SGHRS and CDR2 as YFSETQ. The CDR3 spans 13 residues. The CDR3 spells CASSLAMGGELFF. Written as DNA, the CDR3 is TGCGCCAGCAGCTTGGCGATGGGAGGGGAGCTGTTTTTT.

The genes are TRBV20-1 and TRBJ2-1; maybe TRBD2 (6 bases). Germline lookup yields CDR1 DFQATT and CDR2 SNEGSKA (reference sequence). V lost 3 bases and J 8 bases, leaving 17 bases between the germline ends. This CDR3 is 14 amino acids long. The CDR3 loop reads CSASIGGNWDEQFF. CDR3 DNA: TGCAGTGCTAGTATCGGGGGAAATTGGGATGAGCAGTTCTTC.

This chain links TRBV7-3 with TRBJ2-3; D uncertain. Germline V gene data show CDR1 as SGHTA and CDR2 as FQGTGA. Trimming took 2 bases from V and 1 from J, leaving 4 bases between them. The length of the CDR3 is 13 residues. The CDR3 is CASSLPGTDTQYF. The CDR3 DNA sequence: TGTGCCAGCAGCTTACCCGGCACAGATACGCAGTATTTT.

The gene calls are TRBV19 and TRBJ1-1; D not certain. The length of the CDR3 is 13 residues. V dropped 7 bases and J dropped 6 bases, with 15 bases sitting between them. Germline V gene data show CDR1 as LNHDA and CDR2 as SQIVND (reference sequence). The CDR3 sequence: CASNWGPRAEAFF. The CDR3 DNA is TGTGCCAGTAACTGGGGTCCTCGGGCTGAAGCTTTCTTT.

The J gene is TRBJ2-7, the V gene TRBV9, with D uncertain. The V and J ends lost 0 bases and 5 bases respectively, with 15 bases between them. CDR3 length equals 15 residues. CDR1 is SGDLS and CDR2 is YYNGEE in the germline V gene. The CDR3 sequence: CASSVDPNRVDEQYF. CDR3 bases: TGTGCCAGCAGCGTAGATCCAAACCGGGTCGACGAGCAGTACTTC.